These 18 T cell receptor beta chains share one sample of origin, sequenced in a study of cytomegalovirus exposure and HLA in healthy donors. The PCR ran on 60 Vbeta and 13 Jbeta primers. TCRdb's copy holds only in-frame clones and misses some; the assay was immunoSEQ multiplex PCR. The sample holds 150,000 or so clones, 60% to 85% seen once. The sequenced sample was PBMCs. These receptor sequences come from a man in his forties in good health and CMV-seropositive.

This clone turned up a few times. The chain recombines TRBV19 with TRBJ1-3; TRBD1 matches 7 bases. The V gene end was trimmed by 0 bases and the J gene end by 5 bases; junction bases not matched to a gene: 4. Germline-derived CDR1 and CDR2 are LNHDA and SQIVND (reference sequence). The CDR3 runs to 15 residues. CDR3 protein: CASSIEPRGRNTIYF. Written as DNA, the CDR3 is TGTGCCAGTAGTATAGAGCCCAGGGGGAGAAACACCATATATTTT.

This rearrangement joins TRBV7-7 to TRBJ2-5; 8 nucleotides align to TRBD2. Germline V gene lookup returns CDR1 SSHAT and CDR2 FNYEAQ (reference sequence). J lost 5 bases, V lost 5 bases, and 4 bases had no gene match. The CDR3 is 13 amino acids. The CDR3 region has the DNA TGTGCCAGCAGCGTGGGACTAGGGGAGACCCAGTACTTC. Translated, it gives CASSVGLGETQYF.

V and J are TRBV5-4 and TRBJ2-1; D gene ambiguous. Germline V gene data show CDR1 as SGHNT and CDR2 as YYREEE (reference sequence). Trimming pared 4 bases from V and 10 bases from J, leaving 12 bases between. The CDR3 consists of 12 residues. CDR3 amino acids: CASSPQAMEQFF. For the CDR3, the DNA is TGTGCCAGCAGCCCCCAGGCGATGGAGCAGTTCTTC. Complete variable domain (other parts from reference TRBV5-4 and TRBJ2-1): ETGVTQSPTHLIKTRGQQVTLRCSSQSGHNTVSWYQQALGQGPQFIFQYYREEENGRGNFPPRFSGLQFPNYSSELNVNALELDDSALYLCASSPQAMEQFFGPGTRLTVL.

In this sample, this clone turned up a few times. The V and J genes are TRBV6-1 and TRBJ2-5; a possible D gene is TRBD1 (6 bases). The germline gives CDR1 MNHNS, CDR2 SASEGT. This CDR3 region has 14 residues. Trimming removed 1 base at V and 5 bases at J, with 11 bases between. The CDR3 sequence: CASSEVGHGETQYF. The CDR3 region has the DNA TGTGCCAGCAGTGAAGTGGGACACGGGGAGACCCAGTACTTC.

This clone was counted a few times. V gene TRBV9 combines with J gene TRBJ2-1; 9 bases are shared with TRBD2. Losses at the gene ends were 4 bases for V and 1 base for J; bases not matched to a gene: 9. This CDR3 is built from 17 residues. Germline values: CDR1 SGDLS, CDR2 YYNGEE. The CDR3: CASSLPPSGESYNEQFF. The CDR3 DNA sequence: TGTGCCAGCAGCCTTCCGCCTAGCGGGGAATCCTACAATGAGCAGTTCTTC. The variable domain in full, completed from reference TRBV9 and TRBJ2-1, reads DSGVTQTPKHLITATGQRVTLRCSPRSGDLSVYWYQQSLDQGLQFLIQYYNGEERAKGNILERFSAQQFPDLHSELNLSSLELGDSALYFCASSLPPSGESYNEQFFGPGTRLTVL.

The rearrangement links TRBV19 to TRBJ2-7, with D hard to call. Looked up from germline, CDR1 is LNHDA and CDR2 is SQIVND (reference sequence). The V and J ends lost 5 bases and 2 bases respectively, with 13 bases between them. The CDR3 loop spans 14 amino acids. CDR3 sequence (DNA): TGTGCCAGTAGTTTTGACATCGCCGCCTACGAGCAGTACTTC. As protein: CASSFDIAAYEQYF.

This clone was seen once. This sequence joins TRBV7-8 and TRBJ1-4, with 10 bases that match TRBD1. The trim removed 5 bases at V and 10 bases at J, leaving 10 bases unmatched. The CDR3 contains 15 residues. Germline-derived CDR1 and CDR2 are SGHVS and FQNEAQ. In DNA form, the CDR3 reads TGTGCCAGCAGCGCGGCGGGACAGGGGAGAGGAAAACTGTTTTTT. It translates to CASSAAGQGRGKLFF.

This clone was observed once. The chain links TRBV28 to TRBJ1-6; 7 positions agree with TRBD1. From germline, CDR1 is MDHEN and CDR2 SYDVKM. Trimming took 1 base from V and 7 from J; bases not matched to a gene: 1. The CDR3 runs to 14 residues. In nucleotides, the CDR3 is TGTGCCAGCAGTTTATACAGGGGCAATTCACCCCTCCACTTT. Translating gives CASSLYRGNSPLHF.

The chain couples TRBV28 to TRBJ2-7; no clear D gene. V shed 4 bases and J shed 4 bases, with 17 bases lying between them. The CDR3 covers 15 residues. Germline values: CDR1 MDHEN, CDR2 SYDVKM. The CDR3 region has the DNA TGTGCCAGCAGTTCCGCCTGGAGTCGGCTTTACGAGCAGTACTTC. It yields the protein CASSSAWSRLYEQYF.

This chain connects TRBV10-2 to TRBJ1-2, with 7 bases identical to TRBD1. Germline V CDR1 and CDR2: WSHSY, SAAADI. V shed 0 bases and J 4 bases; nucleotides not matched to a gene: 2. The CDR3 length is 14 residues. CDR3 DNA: TGCGCCAGCAGTGAGTCACAGGGGTCCTATGGCTACACCTTC. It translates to CASSESQGSYGYTF.

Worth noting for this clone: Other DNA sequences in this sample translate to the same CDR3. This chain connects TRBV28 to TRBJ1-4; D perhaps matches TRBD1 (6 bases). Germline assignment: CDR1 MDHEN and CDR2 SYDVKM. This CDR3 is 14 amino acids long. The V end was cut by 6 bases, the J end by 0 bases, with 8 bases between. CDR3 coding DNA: TGTGCCAGCAGCCCAGGGGCAACTAATGAAAAACTGTTTTTT. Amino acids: CASSPGATNEKLFF.

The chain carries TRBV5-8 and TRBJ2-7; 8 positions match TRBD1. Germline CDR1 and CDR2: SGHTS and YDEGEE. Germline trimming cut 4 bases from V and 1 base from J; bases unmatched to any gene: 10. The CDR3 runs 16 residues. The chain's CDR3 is CASSGYRDRRSYEQYF. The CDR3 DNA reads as TGTGCCAGCAGCGGATACCGGGACAGGAGGTCCTACGAGCAGTACTTC.

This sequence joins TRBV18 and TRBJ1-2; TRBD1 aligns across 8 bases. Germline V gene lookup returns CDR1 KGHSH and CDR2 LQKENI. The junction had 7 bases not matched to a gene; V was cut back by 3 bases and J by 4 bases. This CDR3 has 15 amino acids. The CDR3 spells CASSPSTGVLYGYTF. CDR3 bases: TGTGCCAGCTCACCTTCGACAGGGGTGCTCTATGGCTACACCTTC.

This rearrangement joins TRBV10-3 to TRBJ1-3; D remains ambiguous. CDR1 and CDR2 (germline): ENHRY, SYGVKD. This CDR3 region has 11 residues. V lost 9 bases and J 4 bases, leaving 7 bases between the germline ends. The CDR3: CAMSPGNTIYF. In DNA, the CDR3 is TGTGCCATGAGCCCGGGAAACACCATATATTTT.

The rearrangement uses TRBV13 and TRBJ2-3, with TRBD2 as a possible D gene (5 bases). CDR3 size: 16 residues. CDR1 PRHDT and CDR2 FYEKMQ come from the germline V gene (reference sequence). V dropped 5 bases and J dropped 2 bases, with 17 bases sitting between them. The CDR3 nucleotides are TGTGCCAGCAGCCTAAGCGACTACGTTTACACAGATACGCAGTATTTT. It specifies CASSLSDYVYTDTQYF.

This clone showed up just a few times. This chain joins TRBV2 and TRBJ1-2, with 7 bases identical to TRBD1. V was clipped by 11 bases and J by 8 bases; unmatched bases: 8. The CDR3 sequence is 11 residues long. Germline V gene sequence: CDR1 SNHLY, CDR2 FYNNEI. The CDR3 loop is CAVDRAGGYTF. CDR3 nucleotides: TGTGCCGTCGACAGGGCTGGGGGCTACACCTTC.

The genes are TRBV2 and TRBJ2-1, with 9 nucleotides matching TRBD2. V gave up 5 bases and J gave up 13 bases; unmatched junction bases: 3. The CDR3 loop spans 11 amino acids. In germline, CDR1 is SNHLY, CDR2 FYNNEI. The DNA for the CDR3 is TGTGCCAGCAGTCCGACTAGCGGCCAGTTCTTC. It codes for CASSPTSGQFF. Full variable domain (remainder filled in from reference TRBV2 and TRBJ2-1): EPEVTQTPSHQVTQMGQEVILRCVPISNHLYFYWYRQILGQKVEFLVSFYNNEISEKSEIFDDQFSVERPDGSNFTLKIRSTKLEDSAMYFCASSPTSGQFFGPGTRLTVL.

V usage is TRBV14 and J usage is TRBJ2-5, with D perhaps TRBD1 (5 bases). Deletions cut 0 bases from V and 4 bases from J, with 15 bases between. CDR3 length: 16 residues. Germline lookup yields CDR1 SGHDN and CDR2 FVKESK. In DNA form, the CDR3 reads TGTGCCAGCAGCCAAGATTCAGGGCTGAGGAGAGAGACCCAGTACTTC. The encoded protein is CASSQDSGLRRETQYF.